This note documents a single T cell receptor beta chain sequence. Germline values: CDR1 MNHEY, CDR2 SVGEGT. The CDR3 runs to 17 residues. V lost 7 bases and J 0 bases, leaving 16 bases between the germline ends. TCRdb re-analysed the RT-PCR reads in MiXCR, keeping a single row per CDR3 protein. The sample holds about 680,000 distinct CDR3 sequences, over 12% seen once. The TCR comes from a female donor in good health, serving as a healthy control. This chain joins TRBV6-2 or TRBV6-3 and TRBJ2-6; D may be TRBD1 (5 bases). The sequencing sample was made of memory CD4+ T cells from blood. The CDR3 bases are TGTGCCAGCACCATCCCCTGGGGCCTCTCTGGGGCCAACGTCCTGACTTTC. As protein: CASTIPWGLSGANVLTF.